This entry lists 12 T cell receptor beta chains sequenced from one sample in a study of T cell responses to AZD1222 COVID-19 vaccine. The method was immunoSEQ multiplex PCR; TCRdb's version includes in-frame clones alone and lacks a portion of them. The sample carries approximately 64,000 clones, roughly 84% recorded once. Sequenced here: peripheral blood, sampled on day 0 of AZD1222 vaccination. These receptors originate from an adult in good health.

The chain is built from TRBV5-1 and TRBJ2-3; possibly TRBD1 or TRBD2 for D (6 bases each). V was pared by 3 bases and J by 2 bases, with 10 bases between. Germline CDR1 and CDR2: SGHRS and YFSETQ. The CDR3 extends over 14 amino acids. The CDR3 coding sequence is TGCGCCAGCAGCTGGGGGGACAACACAGATACGCAGTATTTT. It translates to CASSWGDNTDTQYF. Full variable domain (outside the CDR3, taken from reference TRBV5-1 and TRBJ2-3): KAGVTQTPRYLIKTRGQQVTLSCSPISGHRSVSWYQQTPGQGLQFLFEYFSETQRNKGNFPGRFSGRQFSNSRSEMNVSTLELGDSALYLCASSWGDNTDTQYFGPGTRLTVL.

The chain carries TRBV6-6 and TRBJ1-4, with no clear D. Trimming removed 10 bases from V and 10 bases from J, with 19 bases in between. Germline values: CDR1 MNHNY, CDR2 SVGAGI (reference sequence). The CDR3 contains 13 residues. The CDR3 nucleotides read TGTGCCACCCAGTCCGAGGCAGGTACAAAACTGTTTTTT. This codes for CATQSEAGTKLFF.

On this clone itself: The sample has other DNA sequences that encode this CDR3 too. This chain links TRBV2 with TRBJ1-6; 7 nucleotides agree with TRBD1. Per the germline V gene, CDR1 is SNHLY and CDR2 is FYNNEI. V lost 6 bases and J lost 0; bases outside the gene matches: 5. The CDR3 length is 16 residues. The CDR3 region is CASRVDRSSYNSPLHF. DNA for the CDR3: TGTGCCAGCAGGGTGGACAGGAGCTCCTATAATTCACCCCTCCACTTT.

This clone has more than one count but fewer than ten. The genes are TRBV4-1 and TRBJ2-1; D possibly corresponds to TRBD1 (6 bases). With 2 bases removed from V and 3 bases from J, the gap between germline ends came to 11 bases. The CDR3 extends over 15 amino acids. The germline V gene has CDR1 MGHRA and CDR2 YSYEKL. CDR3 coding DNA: TGCGCCAGCAGCCAACCTACAGGGATCTACAATGAGCAGTTCTTC. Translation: CASSQPTGIYNEQFF.

CDR3 protein: CASSLVLGAGNEKLFF. Written as DNA, the CDR3 is TGTGCCAGCAGCTTAGTTCTGGGGGCCGGGAATGAAAAACTGTTTTTT. The chain uses TRBV7-2 and TRBJ1-4; a weak D match, TRBD1 (6 bases). Deletions cut 1 base from V and 5 bases from J, with 14 bases between. This CDR3 contains 16 residues. Germline-derived CDR1 and CDR2 are SGHTA and FQGNSA.

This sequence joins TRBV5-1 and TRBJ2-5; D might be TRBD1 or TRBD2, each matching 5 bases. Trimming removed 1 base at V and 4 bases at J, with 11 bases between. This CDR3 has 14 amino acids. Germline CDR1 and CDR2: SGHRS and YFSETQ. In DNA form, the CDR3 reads TGCGCCAGCAGCTTGCTTGGGGCGGGAGAGACCCAGTACTTC. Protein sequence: CASSLLGAGETQYF.

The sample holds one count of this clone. CDR3 sequence: CASSAENTEAFF. The CDR3 nucleotides are TGTGCCAGCAGCGCTGAAAACACTGAAGCTTTCTTT. The chain uses TRBV28 and TRBJ1-1; D gene uncertain. In germline, CDR1 is MDHEN, CDR2 SYDVKM. The ends were cut back, 6 bases at V and 2 bases at J, with 7 bases in the middle. The CDR3 covers 12 residues.

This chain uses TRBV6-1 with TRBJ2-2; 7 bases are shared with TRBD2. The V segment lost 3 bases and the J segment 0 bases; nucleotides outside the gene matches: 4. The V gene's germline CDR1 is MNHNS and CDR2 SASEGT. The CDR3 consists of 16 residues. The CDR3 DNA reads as TGTGCCAGCAGTGATAGAGCGGGGACGAACACCGGGGAGCTGTTTTTT. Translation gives CASSDRAGTNTGELFF.

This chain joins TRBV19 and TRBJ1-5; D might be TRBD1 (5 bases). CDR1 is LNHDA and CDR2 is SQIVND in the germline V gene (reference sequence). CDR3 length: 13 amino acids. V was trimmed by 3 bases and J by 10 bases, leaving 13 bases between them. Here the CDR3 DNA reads TGTGCCAGTAGTATCGGGACCGGGCACCCCCAGCATTTT. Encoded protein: CASSIGTGHPQHF.

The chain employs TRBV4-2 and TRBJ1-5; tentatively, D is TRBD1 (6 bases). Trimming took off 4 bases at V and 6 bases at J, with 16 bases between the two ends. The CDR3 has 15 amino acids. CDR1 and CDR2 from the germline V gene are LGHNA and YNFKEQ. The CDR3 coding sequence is TGTGCCAGCAGCCCTCTTTCCGGGGGGCCTCAGCCCCAGCATTTT. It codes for CASSPLSGGPQPQHF.

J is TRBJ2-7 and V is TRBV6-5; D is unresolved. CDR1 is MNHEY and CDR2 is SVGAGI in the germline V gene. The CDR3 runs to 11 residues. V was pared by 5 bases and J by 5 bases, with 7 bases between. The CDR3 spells CASSIPDEQYF. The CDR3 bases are TGTGCCAGCAGTATCCCTGACGAGCAGTACTTC.

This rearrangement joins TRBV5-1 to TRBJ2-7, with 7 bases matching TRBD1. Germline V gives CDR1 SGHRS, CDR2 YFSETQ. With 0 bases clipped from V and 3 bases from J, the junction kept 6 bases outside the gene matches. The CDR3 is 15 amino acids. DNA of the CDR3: TGCGCCAGCAGCTTGGACCCGGGACAGAGCTACGAGCAGTACTTC. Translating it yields CASSLDPGQSYEQYF.